The 27 T cell receptor beta chains below come from one sample, sequenced in a study of chemoradiotherapy in HPV16-positive cancers. Repertoires were generated with immunoSEQ multiplex PCR, while TCRdb's copy carries only in-frame clones and drops some. The data contain around 1,600 clones, about 92% of them singletons. The source was tumor tissue, collected from a patient who underwent chemoradiotherapy. The source is a human donor with HPV-associated anogenital cancer.

The chain uses TRBV10-1 and TRBJ2-4; possible D gene TRBD2, 5 bases. Germline CDR1 is WNHNN and CDR2 is SYGVQD (reference sequence). Trimming removed 3 bases from V and 1 base from J, with 19 bases in between. The CDR3 covers 18 residues. In DNA, the CDR3 is TGCGCCAGCAGTGACTTTGTCCAGAAGGAGGAGGCCAAAAACATTCAGTACTTC. It is translated as CASSDFVQKEEAKNIQYF.

The chain carries TRBV7-8 and TRBJ2-7; D might be TRBD2 (5 bases). V lost 2 bases and J lost 2, with 10 bases in between. The CDR3 is 14 amino acids. Per the germline V gene, CDR1 is SGHVS and CDR2 is FQNEAQ. CDR3 nucleotides: TGTGCCAGCAGCTTACAAGGGAGCACCTACGAGCAGTACTTC. Protein: CASSLQGSTYEQYF.

The chain carries TRBV15 and TRBJ2-5; D unresolved. V lost 3 bases to trimming and J lost 5 bases, with 10 bases between them. Germline loops: CDR1 LNHNV, CDR2 YYDKDF (reference sequence). This CDR3 has 13 amino acids. The CDR3 nucleotides read TGTGCCACCAGCAGGGGCCGCTTCGAGACCCAGTACTTC. Translation: CATSRGRFETQYF.

CDR3 DNA sequence: TGTGCCAGCAGGGGACAGGGCGCTACCTACACCTTC. Its translation is CASRGQGATYTF. V gene TRBV11-3 combines with J gene TRBJ1-2; TRBD1 aligns across 9 bases. Germline V gives CDR1 SGHNT, CDR2 YENEEA. This CDR3 region has 12 residues. J gave up 10 bases and V 6 bases, and 6 bases lay outside the gene matches.

The rearrangement links TRBV6-6 to TRBJ2-7; the match to TRBD1 covers 9 bases. The V segment lost 2 bases and the J segment 3 bases; nucleotides outside the gene matches: 2. Germline loops: CDR1 MNHNY, CDR2 SVGAGI (reference sequence). The CDR3 has 14 amino acids. The CDR3 spells CASSYGTGIYEQYF. CDR3 sequence (DNA): TGTGCCAGCAGTTACGGGACAGGGATCTACGAGCAGTACTTC.

The chain carries TRBV7-8 and TRBJ2-2; 9 bases are a match to TRBD1. This CDR3 has 16 amino acids. The ends lost 7 bases at V and 3 bases at J; junction bases unmatched: 9. From germline, CDR1 is SGHVS and CDR2 FQNEAQ. CDR3 loop: CASKSQGAVYTGELFF. The CDR3 nucleotides read TGTGCCAGCAAATCACAGGGGGCCGTTTACACCGGGGAGCTGTTTTTT.

The rearrangement uses TRBV7-2 and TRBJ1-2; D is uncertain. There are 13 residues in the CDR3. The V end lost 5 bases, the J end lost 9 bases, and 16 bases lay between the germline ends. Germline loops: CDR1 SGHTA, CDR2 FQGNSA. The CDR3 DNA follows: TGTGCCAGCAGCCCCATGTTCGAGGGCAGCTACACCTTC. Residues: CASSPMFEGSYTF.

The CDR3 nucleotides read TGTGCCACCGCGAAAGGGACACCCAGCTCTGGAAACACCATATATTTT. Translation gives CATAKGTPSSGNTIYF. The J gene is TRBJ1-3, the V gene TRBV19; D may be TRBD1 (6 bases). Trimming pared 10 bases from V and 0 bases from J, leaving 19 bases between. The V gene's germline CDR1 is LNHDA and CDR2 SQIVND (reference sequence). The CDR3 spans 16 residues.

The chain recombines TRBV6-1 with TRBJ1-4; TRBD1 is a possible D gene (5 bases). Germline V gene lookup returns CDR1 MNHNS and CDR2 SASEGT. Trimming stripped 2 bases from V and 8 bases from J, with 12 bases between. CDR3 length equals 14 residues. CDR3 amino acids: CASSEIFQGEKLFF. The CDR3 nucleotides are TGTGCCAGCAGTGAAATATTTCAGGGCGAAAAACTGTTTTTT.

The gene calls are TRBV19 and TRBJ2-7; possibly TRBD2 for D (5 bases). This CDR3 region has 17 residues. V lost 6 bases and J 2 bases, leaving 23 bases between the germline ends. CDR1 is LNHDA and CDR2 is SQIVND in the germline V gene (reference sequence). CDR3 in amino acids: CASSSGPPGFRPYEQYF. The CDR3 DNA reads as TGTGCCAGTAGCAGCGGACCCCCTGGCTTCAGGCCCTACGAGCAGTACTTC.

The chain has TRBV18 and TRBJ2-7; D call uncertain. Germline V CDR1 and CDR2: KGHSH, LQKENI. CDR3 length: 14 residues. V shed 3 bases and J shed 4 bases, with 13 bases lying between them. The CDR3 nucleotides read TGTGCCAGCTCACCCCCCGCACAACTTTACGAGCAGTACTTC. Its translation: CASSPPAQLYEQYF. Supplemented by reference TRBV18 and TRBJ2-7, the full variable domain reads NAGVMQNPRHLVRRRGQEARLRCSPMKGHSHVYWYRQLPEEGLKFMVYLQKENIIDESGMPKERFSAEFPKEGPSILRIQQVVRGDSAAYFCASSPPAQLYEQYFGPGTRLTVT.

In its sample, this clone was seen a few times. The V and J genes are TRBV19 and TRBJ1-2; D ambiguous. Germline V gene lookup returns CDR1 LNHDA and CDR2 SQIVND (reference sequence). Between the trimmed V and J ends, which lost 5 bases and 4 bases, there was a span of 17 bases. The CDR3 runs 15 residues. For the CDR3, the DNA is TGTGCCAGTAGTTTGTACAATCGAAAGACCTATGGCTACACCTTC. Amino acid sequence: CASSLYNRKTYGYTF.

The chain combines TRBV5-1 with TRBJ2-3; weak D call: TRBD2 (6 bases). CDR3 length equals 15 residues. V lost 3 bases and J 0 bases, leaving 11 bases between the germline ends. Germline CDR1 is SGHRS and CDR2 is YFSETQ. CDR3 nucleotides: TGCGCCAGCAGCTGGACCAGCGGGAGCACAGATACGCAGTATTTT. As protein: CASSWTSGSTDTQYF. Full variable domain (missing parts from reference TRBV5-1 and TRBJ2-3): KAGVTQTPRYLIKTRGQQVTLSCSPISGHRSVSWYQQTPGQGLQFLFEYFSETQRNKGNFPGRFSGRQFSNSRSEMNVSTLELGDSALYLCASSWTSGSTDTQYFGPGTRLTVL.

The J gene is TRBJ2-2, the V gene TRBV7-2; D remains unclear. The CDR3 has 15 residues. V lost 4 bases, J lost 3 bases, and 12 bases lay in between. Germline CDR1 and CDR2: SGHTA and FQGNSA. Here the CDR3 DNA reads TGTGCCAGCAGCTCAACCCACTCTTACACCGGGGAGCTGTTTTTT. Encoded protein: CASSSTHSYTGELFF.

The DNA of the CDR3 is TGTGCCAGCAGTACCAAGACAGACAGGAACACTGAAGCTTTCTTT. It is translated as CASSTKTDRNTEAFF. The chain carries TRBV2 and TRBJ1-1; perhaps TRBD1 as D (5 bases). Between the trimmed V and J ends, which lost 5 bases and 1 base, there was a span of 14 bases. The CDR3 loop spans 15 amino acids. Looked up from germline, CDR1 is SNHLY and CDR2 is FYNNEI.

The rearrangement uses TRBV28 and TRBJ1-6; tentative D call: TRBD1 (6 bases). Germline loops: CDR1 MDHEN, CDR2 SYDVKM. The V and J ends lost 11 bases and 6 bases respectively, with 20 bases between them. The CDR3 extends over 15 amino acids. The CDR3: CACQGGGKGNSPLHF. The CDR3 DNA reads as TGTGCCTGTCAAGGAGGGGGGAAGGGTAATTCACCCCTCCACTTT.

The chain couples TRBV7-2 to TRBJ1-1; 7 nucleotides line up with TRBD1. Trimming cost V 2 bases and J 5 bases; bases outside gene matches: 5. The CDR3 is made up of 14 amino acids. CDR1 is SGHTA and CDR2 is FQGNSA in the germline V gene. The CDR3 nucleotides read TGTGCCAGCAGCTTAACAGGGGCCCTGACTGAAGCTTTCTTT. It is translated as CASSLTGALTEAFF.

CDR3 region: CASSQEGVFTGELFF. The CDR3 DNA reads as TGCGCCAGCAGCCAAGAGGGAGTCTTCACCGGGGAGCTGTTTTTT. V gene TRBV4-3 combines with J gene TRBJ2-2; D is possibly TRBD2 (5 bases). Trimming shortened V by 0 bases and J by 4 bases, and 9 bases separated the two germline ends. CDR1 LGHNA and CDR2 YSLEER come from the germline V gene. CDR3 length: 15 amino acids.

This chain joins TRBV6-1 and TRBJ2-7; the D gene is possibly TRBD1 (6 bases). The germline V gene encodes CDR1 MNHNS and CDR2 SASEGT. Trimming cost V 3 bases and J 5 bases, with 14 bases left between them. This CDR3 comprises 14 residues. Written as DNA, the CDR3 is TGTGCCAGCAGTGAGACAGGCCCTAGGGACGAGCAGTACTTC. Protein sequence: CASSETGPRDEQYF.

This chain joins TRBV7-8 and TRBJ2-7; TRBD1 matches at 7 bases. The CDR3 is 13 amino acids. The junction had 5 bases not matched to a gene; V was cut back by 8 bases and J by 1 base. Germline V CDR1 and CDR2: SGHVS, FQNEAQ. The CDR3 DNA is TGTGCCAGCCTCATCAGGGGGTCCTACGAGCAGTACTTC. Translated: CASLIRGSYEQYF.

The chain is built from TRBV5-6 and TRBJ2-3, with a possible D match to TRBD2 (5 bases). V lost 1 base and J lost 3, with 12 bases in between. CDR1 and CDR2 from the germline V gene are SGHDT and YYEEEE. The CDR3 length is 15 residues. This CDR3 is CASSLPGSGTDTQYF. CDR3 coding DNA: TGTGCCAGCAGCTTGCCGGGGAGTGGTACAGATACGCAGTATTTT.

The rearrangement links TRBV5-1 to TRBJ2-5; D gene ambiguous. Germline V gene data show CDR1 as SGHRS and CDR2 as YFSETQ. Between the trimmed V and J ends, which lost 0 bases and 5 bases, there was a span of 11 bases. The CDR3 length is 14 residues. Here the CDR3 reads CASSLEASRETQYF. CDR3 DNA sequence: TGCGCCAGCAGCTTGGAGGCCTCTAGGGAGACCCAGTACTTC.

The chain links TRBV5-4 to TRBJ2-6; the D is unclear. Germline CDR1 SGHNT, CDR2 YYREEE (reference sequence). This CDR3 comprises 14 residues. Trimming left V 0 bases short and J 0 bases short, with 1 base between. The CDR3 nucleotides are TGTGCCAGCAGCTTGGGCTCTGGGGCCAACGTCCTGACTTTC. Amino acids: CASSLGSGANVLTF. The whole variable domain, filled in from reference TRBV5-4 and TRBJ2-6, reads ETGVTQSPTHLIKTRGQQVTLRCSSQSGHNTVSWYQQALGQGPQFIFQYYREEENGRGNFPPRFSGLQFPNYSSELNVNALELDDSALYLCASSLGSGANVLTFGAGSRLTVL.

The V call is TRBV5-4, the J call TRBJ1-2; TRBD1 matches 7 bases. The V and J ends lost 6 bases and 5 bases, in that order; junction bases with no gene match: 4. Germline V lookup: CDR1 SGHNT, CDR2 YYREEE (reference sequence). The CDR3 is 12 residues long. The CDR3 loop reads CASTGQEYGYTF. The CDR3 coding sequence is TGTGCCAGCACTGGACAGGAGTATGGCTACACCTTC.

The chain combines TRBV12-5 with TRBJ1-3; D is unresolved. Germline CDR1 reads LGHNT; CDR2 reads FRNRAP. The CDR3 sequence is 12 residues long. Trimming left V 9 bases short and J 0 bases short, with 6 bases between. The CDR3 DNA follows: TGTGCTAGGCACCTCTCTGGAAACACCATATATTTT. Residues: CARHLSGNTIYF.

The chain employs TRBV7-9 and TRBJ1-1; no clear D. V was shortened by 3 bases and J by 2 bases, with 7 bases between the two germline ends. Germline assignment: CDR1 SEHNR and CDR2 FQNEAQ (reference sequence). CDR3 size: 13 residues. CDR3 bases: TGTGCCAGCAGCTTCGTTATAAACACTGAAGCTTTCTTT. Its translation is CASSFVINTEAFF. Using reference TRBV7-9 and TRBJ1-1 for the parts outside the CDR3, the full variable domain is DTGVSQNPRHKITKRGQNVTFRCDPISEHNRLYWYRQTLGQGPEFLTYFQNEAQLEKSRLLSDRFSAERPKGSFSTLEIQRTEQGDSAMYLCASSFVINTEAFFGQGTRLTVV.

This clone was detected once. This chain links TRBV28 with TRBJ2-7; D unresolved. This CDR3 spans 16 amino acids. Germline assignment: CDR1 MDHEN and CDR2 SYDVKM. Trimming shortened V by 5 bases and J by 2 bases, and 19 bases separated the two germline ends. The chain's CDR3 is CASSGLRIFRPYEQYF. As DNA, the CDR3 is TGTGCCAGCAGTGGTTTGAGGATCTTTCGCCCCTACGAGCAGTACTTC. Looking up the rest from reference TRBV28 and TRBJ2-7 gives the full variable domain: DVKVTQSSRYLVKRTGEKVFLECVQDMDHENMFWYRQDPGLGLRLIYFSYDVKMKEKGDIPEGYSVSREKKERFSLILESASTNQTSMYLCASSGLRIFRPYEQYFGPGTRLTVT.